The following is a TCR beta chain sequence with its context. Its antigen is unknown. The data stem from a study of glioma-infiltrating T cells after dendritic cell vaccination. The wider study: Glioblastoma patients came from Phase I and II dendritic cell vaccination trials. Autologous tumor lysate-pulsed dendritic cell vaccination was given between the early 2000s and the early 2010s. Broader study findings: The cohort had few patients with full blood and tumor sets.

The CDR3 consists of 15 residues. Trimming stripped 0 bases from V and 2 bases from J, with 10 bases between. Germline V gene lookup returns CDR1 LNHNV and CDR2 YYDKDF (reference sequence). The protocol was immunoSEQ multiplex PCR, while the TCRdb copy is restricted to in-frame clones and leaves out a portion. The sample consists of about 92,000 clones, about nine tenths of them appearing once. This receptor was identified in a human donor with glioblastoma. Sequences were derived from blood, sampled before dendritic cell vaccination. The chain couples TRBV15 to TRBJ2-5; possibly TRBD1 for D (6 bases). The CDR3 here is CATSREGTSQETQYF. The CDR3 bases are TGTGCCACCAGCAGAGAAGGGACATCACAAGAGACCCAGTACTTC.